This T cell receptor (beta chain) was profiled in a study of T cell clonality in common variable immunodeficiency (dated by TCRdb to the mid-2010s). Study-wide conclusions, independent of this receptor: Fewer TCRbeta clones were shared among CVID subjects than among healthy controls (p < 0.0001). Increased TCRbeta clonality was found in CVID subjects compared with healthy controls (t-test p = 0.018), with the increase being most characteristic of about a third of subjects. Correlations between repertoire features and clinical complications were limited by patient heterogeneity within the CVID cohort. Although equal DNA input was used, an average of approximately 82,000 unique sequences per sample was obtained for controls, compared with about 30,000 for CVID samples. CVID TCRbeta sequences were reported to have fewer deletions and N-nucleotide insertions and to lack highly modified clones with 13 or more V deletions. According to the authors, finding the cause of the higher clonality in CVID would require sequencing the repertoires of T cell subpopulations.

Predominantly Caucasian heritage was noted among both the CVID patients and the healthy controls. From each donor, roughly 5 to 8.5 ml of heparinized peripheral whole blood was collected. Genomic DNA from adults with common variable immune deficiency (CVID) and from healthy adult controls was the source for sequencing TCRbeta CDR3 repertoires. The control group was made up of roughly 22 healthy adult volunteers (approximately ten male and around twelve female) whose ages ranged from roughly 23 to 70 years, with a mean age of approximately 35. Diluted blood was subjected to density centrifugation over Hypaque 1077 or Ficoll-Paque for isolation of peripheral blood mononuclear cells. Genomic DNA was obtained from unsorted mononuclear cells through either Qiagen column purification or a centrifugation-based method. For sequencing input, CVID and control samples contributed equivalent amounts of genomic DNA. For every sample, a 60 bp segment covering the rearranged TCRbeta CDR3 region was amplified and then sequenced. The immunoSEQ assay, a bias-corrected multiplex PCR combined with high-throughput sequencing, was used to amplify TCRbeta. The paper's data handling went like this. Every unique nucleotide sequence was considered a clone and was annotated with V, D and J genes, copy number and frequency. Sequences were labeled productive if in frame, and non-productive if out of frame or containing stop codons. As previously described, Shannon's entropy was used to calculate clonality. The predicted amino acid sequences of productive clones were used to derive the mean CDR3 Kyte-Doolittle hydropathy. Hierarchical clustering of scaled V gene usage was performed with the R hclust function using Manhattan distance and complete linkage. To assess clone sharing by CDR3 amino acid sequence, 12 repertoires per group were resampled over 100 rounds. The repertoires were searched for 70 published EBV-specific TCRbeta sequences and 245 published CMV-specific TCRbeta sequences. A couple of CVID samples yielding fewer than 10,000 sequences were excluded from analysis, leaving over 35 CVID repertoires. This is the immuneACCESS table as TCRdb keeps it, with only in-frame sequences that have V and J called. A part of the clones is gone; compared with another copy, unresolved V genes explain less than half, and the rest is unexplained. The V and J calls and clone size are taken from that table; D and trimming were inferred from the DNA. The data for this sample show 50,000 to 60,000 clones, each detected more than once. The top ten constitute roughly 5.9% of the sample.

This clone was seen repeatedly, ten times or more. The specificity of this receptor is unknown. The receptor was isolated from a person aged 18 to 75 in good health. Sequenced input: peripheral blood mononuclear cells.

Partial CDR3 DNA: TGCAGCTACCCTCTAAGTCGTGGCGTATCGGGTGAG. This is translated as CSYPLSRGVSGE. The CDR3 in full is CSYPLSRGVSGEQFF. In this chain, TRBV20-1 is recombined with TRBJ2-1, with the D gene not clear enough to name. The read terminates 3 residues before the CDR3 end, so the remaining end is supplied by the germline J gene. Its CDR3 holds 15 amino acids, cysteine through phenylalanine. The 36 bases shown cover part of the CDR3, and their frame starts at base 1. CDR1 and CDR2 are read off the germline V gene (reference sequence) as DFQATT and SNEGSKA.